The 23 T cell receptor beta chains below come from one sample, sequenced in a study of siplizumab effects on memory and regulatory T cells. The table came from immunoSEQ multiplex PCR; TCRdb's copy has only in-frame clones and leaves some out. Of roughly 62,000 clones listed, approximately 95% are singletons. The sample comprised CD8+ T cells sorted from blood. The origin of the receptors is a human donor in good health.

The genes are TRBV5-6 and TRBJ2-7; D may be TRBD1 (6 bases). V gave up 1 base and J gave up 5 bases, with 10 bases separating them. This CDR3 contains 13 residues. From germline, CDR1 is SGHDT and CDR2 YYEEEE. CDR3 nucleotides: TGTGCCAGCAGCTTGTCAGGGGCAAACGAGCAGTACTTC. Protein: CASSLSGANEQYF.

This chain uses TRBV10-3 with TRBJ1-1; tentative D call: TRBD1 (5 bases). The V gene lost 4 bases and the J gene lost 3 bases, with 12 bases spanning the gap. CDR3 length: 14 amino acids. CDR1 and CDR2 from the germline V gene are ENHRY and SYGVKD. This CDR3 is CAISVGGTYTEAFF. CDR3 DNA sequence: TGTGCCATCAGTGTGGGGGGTACCTACACTGAAGCTTTCTTT.

The sample holds one count of this clone. The chain uses TRBV7-2 and TRBJ1-2, with 9 bases identical to TRBD1. The V segment lost 1 base and the J segment 5 bases; nucleotides outside the gene matches: 2. Germline assignment: CDR1 SGHTA and CDR2 FQGNSA. The CDR3 is made up of 14 amino acids. CDR3 sequence reads: CASSLEGTGYGYTF. The CDR3 DNA reads as TGTGCCAGCAGCTTAGAGGGGACAGGGTATGGCTACACCTTC. Looking up the rest from reference TRBV7-2 and TRBJ1-2 gives the full variable domain: GAGVSQSPSNKVTEKGKDVELRCDPISGHTALYWYRQSLGQGLEFLIYFQGNSAPDKSGLPSDRFSAERTGGSVSTLTIQRTQQEDSAVYLCASSLEGTGYGYTFGSGTRLTVV.

V usage is TRBV6-6 and J usage is TRBJ2-1, with D perhaps assigned TRBD1 or TRBD2 (5 bases each). The germline V gene has CDR1 MNHNY and CDR2 SVGAGI (reference sequence). V lost 0 bases to trimming and J lost 12 bases, with 9 bases between them. This CDR3 spans 12 amino acids. CDR3 sequence (DNA): TGTGCCAGCAGTTACTCCCGGGGCGGGCAGTTCTTC. Its translation: CASSYSRGGQFF.

This rearrangement joins TRBV29-1 to TRBJ1-3; the D is unclear. CDR3 size: 13 residues. The germline gives CDR1 SQVTM, CDR2 ANQGSEA. With 3 bases removed from V and 0 bases from J, the gap between germline ends came to 6 bases. CDR3 amino acids: CSVDYGSGNTIYF. The CDR3 region has the DNA TGCAGCGTTGATTACGGCTCTGGAAACACCATATATTTT. Looking up the rest from reference TRBV29-1 and TRBJ1-3 gives the full variable domain: SAVISQKPSRDICQRGTSLTIQCQVDSQVTMMFWYRQQPGQSLTLIATANQGSEATYESGFVIDKFPISRPNLTFSTLTVSNMSPEDSSIYLCSVDYGSGNTIYFGEGSWLTVV.

The CDR3 sequence is CASTDRDRQEGYTF. The CDR3 DNA is TGTGCCAGCACCGACCGGGACCGCCAGGAGGGCTACACCTTC. This sequence joins TRBV2 and TRBJ1-2, with D perhaps TRBD1 (5 bases). V was trimmed by 7 bases and J by 8 bases, leaving 20 bases between them. CDR1 is SNHLY and CDR2 is FYNNEI in the germline V gene. The CDR3 is made up of 14 amino acids.

This clone is a singleton in its sample. DNA of the CDR3: TGTGCCAGCAGTCCCACAGGGGTCCTCTGGGAAAAACTGTTTTTT. This gives the protein CASSPTGVLWEKLFF. This chain joins TRBV2 and TRBJ1-4; 7 bases map to TRBD1. Losses at the gene ends were 5 bases for V and 8 bases for J; bases not matched to a gene: 11. The V gene's germline CDR1 is SNHLY and CDR2 FYNNEI. CDR3 length: 15 residues. The entire variable domain, with the rest obtained from reference TRBV2 and TRBJ1-4, is as follows: EPEVTQTPSHQVTQMGQEVILRCVPISNHLYFYWYRQILGQKVEFLVSFYNNEISEKSEIFDDQFSVERPDGSNFTLKIRSTKLEDSAMYFCASSPTGVLWEKLFFGSGTQLSVL.

This rearrangement joins TRBV13 to TRBJ2-7; no clear D. Germline values: CDR1 PRHDT, CDR2 FYEKMQ (reference sequence). The CDR3 consists of 13 residues. V dropped 1 base and J dropped 7 bases, with 11 bases sitting between them. The CDR3 region is CASSLEGVEEQYF. The CDR3 coding sequence is TGTGCCAGCAGCTTAGAGGGTGTGGAGGAGCAGTACTTC.

This CDR3 is CAWSGQINTEAFF. The CDR3 nucleotides are TGTGCCTGGAGTGGGCAAATTAACACTGAAGCTTTCTTT. This chain links TRBV30 with TRBJ1-1; no firm D call. With 1 base removed from V and 2 bases from J, the gap between germline ends came to 8 bases. The V gene's germline CDR1 is GTSNPN and CDR2 SVGIG (reference sequence). The CDR3 loop spans 13 amino acids.

The chain couples TRBV19 to TRBJ2-5; 8 bases fit TRBD2. V was clipped by 2 bases and J by 1 base; unmatched bases: 3. Germline V gives CDR1 LNHDA, CDR2 SQIVND (reference sequence). The CDR3 runs 15 residues. CDR3 DNA: TGTGCCAGTAGTATAACGGGAGGGCCCCAAGAGACCCAGTACTTC. Translating it yields CASSITGGPQETQYF.

This sequence joins TRBV4-2 and TRBJ2-1; 9 bases line up with TRBD2. In germline, CDR1 is LGHNA, CDR2 YNFKEQ. The V segment lost 4 bases and the J segment 7 bases; nucleotides outside the gene matches: 20. The CDR3 length is 19 residues. This chain's CDR3 is CASSPETPGGLAGVNEQFF. Written as DNA, the CDR3 is TGTGCCAGCAGCCCAGAAACGCCCGGTGGGTTAGCGGGAGTGAATGAGCAGTTCTTC.

The V and J genes are TRBV29-1 and TRBJ1-1; 7 nucleotides line up with TRBD1. Germline trimming cut 6 bases from V and 4 bases from J; bases unmatched to any gene: 11. Germline values: CDR1 SQVTM, CDR2 ANQGSEA. The CDR3 runs 14 residues. CDR3 residues: CSVPQTGAGTEAFF. CDR3 DNA sequence: TGCAGCGTCCCACAAACAGGGGCGGGCACTGAAGCTTTCTTT.

In its sample, this clone was seen once. The chain uses TRBV28 and TRBJ2-7; TRBD2 is a possible D gene (6 bases). V was shortened by 10 bases and J by 3 bases, with 16 bases between the two germline ends. CDR1 is MDHEN and CDR2 is SYDVKM in the germline V gene. The CDR3 has 13 residues. The CDR3 reads CATGGRESYEQYF. CDR3 DNA sequence: TGTGCCACGGGCGGCCGGGAGAGCTACGAGCAGTACTTC.

This chain connects TRBV5-8 to TRBJ2-7; either TRBD1 or TRBD2 may fit D (6 bases each). This CDR3 is 13 amino acids long. Trimming took off 1 base at V and 3 bases at J, with 8 bases between the two ends. Germline-derived CDR1 and CDR2 are SGHTS and YDEGEE. The CDR3 region has the DNA TGTGCCAGCAGCTTGAGGGGGGACTACGAGCAGTACTTC. Amino acids: CASSLRGDYEQYF.

The rearrangement uses TRBV18 and TRBJ2-4; 10 bases are a match to TRBD2. CDR3 size: 16 residues. Germline-derived CDR1 and CDR2 are KGHSH and LQKENI. V gave up 2 bases and J gave up 1 base; unmatched junction bases: 2. Here the CDR3 DNA reads TGTGCCAGCTCACCAACTAGCGGGGACGCCAAAAACATTCAGTACTTC. Its translation is CASSPTSGDAKNIQYF.

This clone was seen only once. The chain has TRBV9 and TRBJ2-1; unclear D gene. The germline gives CDR1 SGDLS, CDR2 YYNGEE. V was pared by 4 bases and J by 6 bases, with 8 bases between. The CDR3 is 12 amino acids. CDR3 sequence reads: CASSPTSNEQFF. Here the CDR3 DNA reads TGTGCCAGCAGCCCTACGAGCAATGAGCAGTTCTTC.

The J gene is TRBJ2-7, the V gene TRBV27, with D perhaps given as TRBD1 or TRBD2 (5 bases each). The V gene's germline CDR1 is MNHEY and CDR2 SMNVEV (reference sequence). This CDR3 has 15 residues. V dropped 2 bases and J dropped 6 bases, with 17 bases sitting between them. DNA for the CDR3: TGTGCCAGCAGTTTAGATCCCAACCCAGGGAGCGAGCAGTACTTC. This sequence encodes CASSLDPNPGSEQYF.

This rearrangement joins TRBV15 to TRBJ1-1; D ambiguous. Germline V gives CDR1 LNHNV, CDR2 YYDKDF (reference sequence). V lost 7 bases to trimming and J lost 0 bases, with 12 bases between them. The CDR3 has 14 amino acids. CDR3 protein: CATIEGRMNTEAFF. The CDR3 region has the DNA TGTGCCACCATCGAGGGCCGAATGAACACTGAAGCTTTCTTT.

The chain uses TRBV15 and TRBJ1-1; 9 bases match TRBD1. The CDR3 has 16 residues. The junction had 10 bases not matched to a gene; V was cut back by 3 bases and J by 5 bases. From germline, CDR1 is LNHNV and CDR2 YYDKDF (reference sequence). This CDR3 is CATSSTGGEMTTEAFF. The CDR3 DNA is TGTGCCACCAGCAGTACAGGGGGCGAGATGACTACTGAAGCTTTCTTT.

This chain joins TRBV4-1 and TRBJ2-1; tentative D call: TRBD2 (6 bases). The CDR3 spans 16 residues. Germline V gives CDR1 MGHRA, CDR2 YSYEKL. Trimming removed 5 bases at V and 4 bases at J, with 18 bases between. CDR3: CASSNKTGGVYNEQFF. The CDR3 coding sequence is TGCGCCAGCAGCAATAAAACAGGAGGGGTATACAATGAGCAGTTCTTC.

CDR3 protein: CASSYMGVGYEQYF. The CDR3 DNA is TGTGCCAGCAGCTACATGGGGGTAGGCTACGAGCAGTACTTC. The chain has TRBV5-6 and TRBJ2-7; D tentatively reads TRBD1 or TRBD2 (5 bases each). The germline V gene has CDR1 SGHDT and CDR2 YYEEEE. CDR3 length: 14 residues. The V gene lost 3 bases and the J gene lost 3 bases, with 13 bases spanning the gap.

The chain is built from TRBV15 and TRBJ2-2, with unresolved D. The V and J ends lost 4 bases and 3 bases respectively, with 6 bases between them. Germline-derived CDR1 and CDR2 are LNHNV and YYDKDF (reference sequence). CDR3 size: 13 residues. CDR3 DNA: TGTGCCACCAGCAACCAGGACACCGGGGAGCTGTTTTTT. Protein product: CATSNQDTGELFF.

The chain uses TRBV13 and TRBJ2-5, with D unclear. The ends were cut back, 4 bases at V and 3 bases at J, with 12 bases in the middle. The CDR3 is made up of 14 amino acids. CDR1 and CDR2 (germline): PRHDT, FYEKMQ (reference sequence). The CDR3 reads CASSWWDGEETQYF. CDR3 DNA sequence: TGTGCCAGCAGCTGGTGGGATGGGGAAGAGACCCAGTACTTC.